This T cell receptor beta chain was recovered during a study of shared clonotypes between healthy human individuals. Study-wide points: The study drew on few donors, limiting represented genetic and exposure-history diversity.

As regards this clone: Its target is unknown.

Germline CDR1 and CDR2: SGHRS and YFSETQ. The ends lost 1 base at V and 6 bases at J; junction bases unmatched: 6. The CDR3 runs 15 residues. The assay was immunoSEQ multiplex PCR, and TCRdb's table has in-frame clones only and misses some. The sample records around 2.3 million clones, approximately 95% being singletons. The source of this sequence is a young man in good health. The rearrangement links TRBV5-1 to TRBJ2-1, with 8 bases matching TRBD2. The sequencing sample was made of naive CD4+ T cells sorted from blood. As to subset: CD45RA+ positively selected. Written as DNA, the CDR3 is TGCGCCAGCAGCTTGAAAGCGGGGGCTATCAATGAGCAGTTCTTC. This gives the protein CASSLKAGAINEQFF.